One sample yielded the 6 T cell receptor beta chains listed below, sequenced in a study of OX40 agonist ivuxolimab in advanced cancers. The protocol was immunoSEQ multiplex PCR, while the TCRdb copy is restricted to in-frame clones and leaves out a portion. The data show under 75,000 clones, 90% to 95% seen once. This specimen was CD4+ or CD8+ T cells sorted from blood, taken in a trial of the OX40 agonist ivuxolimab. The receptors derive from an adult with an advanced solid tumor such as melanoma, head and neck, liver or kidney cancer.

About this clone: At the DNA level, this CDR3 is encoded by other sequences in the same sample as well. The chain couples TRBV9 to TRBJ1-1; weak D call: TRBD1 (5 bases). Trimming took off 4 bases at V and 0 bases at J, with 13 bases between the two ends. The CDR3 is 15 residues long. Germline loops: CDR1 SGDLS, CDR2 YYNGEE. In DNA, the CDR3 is TGTGCCAGCAGCCCACGGGGGAACATGAACACTGAAGCTTTCTTT. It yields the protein CASSPRGNMNTEAFF.

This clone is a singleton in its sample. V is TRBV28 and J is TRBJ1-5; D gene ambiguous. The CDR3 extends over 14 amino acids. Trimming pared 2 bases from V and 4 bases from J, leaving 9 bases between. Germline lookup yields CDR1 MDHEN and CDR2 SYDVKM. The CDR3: CASSLHLFNQPQHF. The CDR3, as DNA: TGTGCCAGCAGTTTACACCTTTTTAATCAGCCCCAGCATTTT.

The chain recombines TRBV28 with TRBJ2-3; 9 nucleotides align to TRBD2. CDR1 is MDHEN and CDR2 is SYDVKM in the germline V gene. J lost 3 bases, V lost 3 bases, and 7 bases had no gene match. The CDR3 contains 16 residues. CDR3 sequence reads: CASSLPSGMVTDTQYF. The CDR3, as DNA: TGTGCCAGCAGTTTGCCTAGCGGGATGGTTACAGATACGCAGTATTTT.

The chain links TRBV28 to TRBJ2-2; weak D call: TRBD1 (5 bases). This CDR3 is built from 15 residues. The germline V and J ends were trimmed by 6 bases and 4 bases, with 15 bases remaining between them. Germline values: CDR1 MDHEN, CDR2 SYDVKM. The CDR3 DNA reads TGTGCCAGCAGCTCCGGGCCAGGGATCACCGGGGAGCTGTTTTTT. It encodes CASSSGPGITGELFF.

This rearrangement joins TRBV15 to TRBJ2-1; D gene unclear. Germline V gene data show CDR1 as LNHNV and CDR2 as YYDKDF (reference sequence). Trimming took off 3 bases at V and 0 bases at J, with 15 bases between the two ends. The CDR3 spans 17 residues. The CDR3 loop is CATSSGTQDTSYNEQFF. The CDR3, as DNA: TGTGCCACCAGCAGCGGTACCCAGGATACCTCCTACAATGAGCAGTTCTTC.

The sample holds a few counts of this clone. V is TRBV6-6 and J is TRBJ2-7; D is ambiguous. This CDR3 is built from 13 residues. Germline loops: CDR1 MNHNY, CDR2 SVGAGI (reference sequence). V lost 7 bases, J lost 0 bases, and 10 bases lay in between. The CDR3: CASNGGISYEQYF. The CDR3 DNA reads TGTGCCAGCAATGGTGGAATCTCCTACGAGCAGTACTTC.